Described below is a single T cell receptor (beta chain) sequence and its context. The CDR3 contains 15 residues. Germline loops: CDR1 MNHNY, CDR2 SVGAGI (reference sequence). Trimming stripped 0 bases from V and 3 bases from J, with 8 bases between. The data were obtained in a study of control samples from healthy donors and cancer patients. Using immunoSEQ multiplex PCR, the repertoire was profiled, and TCRdb retains in-frame clones only, with some absent. The sample consists of about 26,000 clones, 80% to 85% of them appearing once. The sequence was collected from a man aged 60 to 75 with colorectal cancer. The sample comprised PBMCs. The chain has TRBV6-6 and TRBJ1-4, with D maybe TRBD1 (5 bases). Here the CDR3 DNA reads TGTGCCAGCAGTTACTCGAGACAGTCTAATGAAAAACTGTTTTTT. It specifies CASSYSRQSNEKLFF.